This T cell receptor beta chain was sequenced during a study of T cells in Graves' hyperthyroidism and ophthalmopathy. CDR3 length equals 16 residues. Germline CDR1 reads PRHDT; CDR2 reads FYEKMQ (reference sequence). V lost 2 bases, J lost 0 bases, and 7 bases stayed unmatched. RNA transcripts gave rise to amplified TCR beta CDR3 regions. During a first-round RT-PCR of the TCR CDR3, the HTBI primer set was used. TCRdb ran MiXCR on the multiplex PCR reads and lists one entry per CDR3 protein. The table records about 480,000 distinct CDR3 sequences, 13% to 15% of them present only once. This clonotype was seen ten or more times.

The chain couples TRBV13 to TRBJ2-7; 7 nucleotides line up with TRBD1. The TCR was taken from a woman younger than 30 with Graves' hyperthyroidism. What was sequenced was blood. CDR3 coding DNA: TGTGCCAGCAGCTTATTCGGGACAGCGAACTCCTACGAGCAGTACTTC. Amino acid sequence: CASSLFGTANSYEQYF.